This T cell receptor beta chain is drawn from a study of Ad26.COV2.S vaccination and SARS-CoV-2 variants. Study findings and constraints: Vaccinees showed greater spike-specific TCR breadth than placebo recipients.

CDR3 length equals 15 residues. Germline-derived CDR1 and CDR2 are ENHRY and SYGVKD. V gave up 4 bases and J gave up 1 base, with 11 bases separating them. Comments on this clone: Its antigen is not known.

TCRdb keeps only in-frame clones here, not all; method: immunoSEQ multiplex PCR. The sample lists around 170,000 clones; roughly 89% were seen once. This specimen was peripheral blood, taken after recovery from COVID-19. The source is a human donor who had recovered from COVID-19. This chain connects TRBV10-3 to TRBJ2-1; D uncertain. Here the CDR3 DNA reads TGTGCCATCAGTGTAAATCCTGGGTCCTACAATGAGCAGTTCTTC. It encodes CAISVNPGSYNEQFF.